The clone carrying this TCR beta chain ranks as medium-sized (0.01 to 0.1%). The antigen remains undetermined. TCRdb re-derived calls from the reads in MiXCR, one entry per CDR3 protein. The sample records about 46,000 distinct CDR3 sequences, under 20% being singletons. This record belongs to a study of T cell repertoires in cytomegalovirus infection. Turning to the study itself: Use of recently identified HLA-C-restricted and well-studied HLA-B-restricted CMV epitopes was part of the study.

Sample: CD8+ T cells from cultured PBMCs, taken from culture after CMV antigen stimulation. This clonotype was obtained from a human donor in good health (CMV status not recorded). Some clones in this sample may be carry-over from other donors' samples.

DNA of the CDR3: TGTGCCAGCAGCTTGGACAGTTCGAACTCCTACGAGCAGTACTTC. It yields the protein CASSLDSSNSYEQYF. This chain joins TRBV7-6 and TRBJ2-7; TRBD1 might be the D (6 bases). V shed 3 bases and J shed 0 bases, with 12 bases lying between them. The length of the CDR3 is 15 residues. The germline CDR1 and CDR2 sequences are SGHVS and FNYEAQ. Filled out from reference TRBV7-6 and TRBJ2-7, the complete variable domain reads GAGVSQSPRYKVTKRGQDVALRCDPISGHVSLYWYRQALGQGPEFLTYFNYEAQQDKSGLPNDRFSAERPEGSISTLTIQRTEQRDSAMYRCASSLDSSNSYEQYFGPGTRLTVT.